This TCR beta chain comes out of a study of T cells in Graves' hyperthyroidism and ophthalmopathy. The wider study: Peripheral blood was taken when the disease was first diagnosed, before any treatment began.

Deletions cut 1 base from V and 8 bases from J, with 3 bases between. Germline V lookup: CDR1 SGHAT, CDR2 FQNNGV. There are 12 residues in the CDR3. This clonotype was recorded at least ten times. Fresh 10 ml peripheral blood yielded PBMCs. TCR beta CDR3 region amplification was performed from RNA transcripts. TCR CDR3 underwent first-round RT-PCR with the HTBI primer set. TCRdb itself ran the multiplex PCR reads through MiXCR, one entry per CDR3 protein. This sample yields hundreds of thousands of distinct CDR3 sequences, of which over 11% are seen a single time; less than 6% belongs to the top ten. The chain links TRBV11-2 to TRBJ1-6; D gene ambiguous. The clonotype originates from a young woman with Graves' hyperthyroidism that later progressed to Graves' ophthalmopathy. The source material was blood. The CDR3 DNA is TGTGCCAGCAGCTTAGTAGATTCACCCCTCCACTTT. This gives the protein CASSLVDSPLHF.